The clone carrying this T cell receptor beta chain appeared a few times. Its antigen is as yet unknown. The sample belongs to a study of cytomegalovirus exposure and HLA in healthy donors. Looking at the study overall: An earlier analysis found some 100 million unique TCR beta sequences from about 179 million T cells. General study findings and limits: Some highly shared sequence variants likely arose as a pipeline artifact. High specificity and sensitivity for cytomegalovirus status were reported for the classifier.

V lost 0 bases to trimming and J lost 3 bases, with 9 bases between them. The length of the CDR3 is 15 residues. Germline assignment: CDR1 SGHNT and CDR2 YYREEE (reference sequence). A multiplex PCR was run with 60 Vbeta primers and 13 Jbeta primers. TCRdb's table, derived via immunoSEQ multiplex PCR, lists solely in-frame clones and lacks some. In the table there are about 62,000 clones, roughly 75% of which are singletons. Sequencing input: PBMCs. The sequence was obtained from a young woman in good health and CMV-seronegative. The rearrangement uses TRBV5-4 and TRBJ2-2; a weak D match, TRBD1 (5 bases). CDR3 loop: CASSLGLGDTGELFF. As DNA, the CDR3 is TGTGCCAGCAGCTTGGGGTTAGGGGACACCGGGGAGCTGTTTTTT.